This T cell receptor beta chain was captured in a study of shared clonotypes between healthy human individuals. Study background: Aged between 18 and 49, the donors were a couple of women and three men. Study-wide findings and caveats: It was expected that sequencing depth would affect clonotype sharing among donors.

CD8 cells classed as naive were CD45RO-negative and positively selected for CCR7, excluding terminally differentiated effector memory CD45RA+ cells. It was 150 to 200 ng DNA, 30,000 or so T cell genomes, that sorted-subset replicate PCRs used. TCRdb's copy holds only in-frame clones and misses some; the assay was immunoSEQ multiplex PCR. The sample has approximately 1.9 million clones; around 93% are singletons. A note on this clone: Its specificity is unknown.

J lost 6 bases, V lost 2 bases, and 4 bases had no gene match. Germline V gene data show CDR1 as MNHNY and CDR2 as SVGAGI (reference sequence). This CDR3 region has 14 residues. Specimen: naive CD8+ T cells from PBMCs. The chain recombines TRBV6-6 with TRBJ2-1; TRBD2 aligns across 7 bases. The clonotype originates from a man between 18 and 29 years old in good health. Some clones in this sample may be carry-over from other donors' samples. The CDR3 DNA reads as TGTGCCAGCAGTTACCTAGGACTAGTCAATGAGCAGTTCTTC. It specifies CASSYLGLVNEQFF.